This T cell receptor beta chain was identified during a study of cytomegalovirus exposure and HLA in healthy donors (dated by TCRdb to 2016 to 2017). Some background on the complete study: In an earlier analysis of several hundred of the donors, 250 to 300 Gb of sequence data and 117 million unique TCR beta sequences from 150 million to 200 million T cells were reported. About 280 gigabases of sequencing data and 70 million to 100 million unique TCR sequences were included in an early release covering roughly 600 HLA-typed donors. Of the roughly 400 genotyped donors, about 80% fell in the genetic ancestry cluster associated with self-reported Caucasian donors. The study aimed to test whether signatures of past pathogen exposure could be identified by cataloging public T cell receptors. Using immunosequencing, the study profiled T cell repertoires from approximately 700 subjects and related those repertoires to cytomegalovirus serostatus. Along with the approximately 700-subject first cohort, a separate validation cohort of over a hundred different subjects was used. High-throughput TCR immunosequencing, statistical association of individual TCRs with disease status, and machine learning were combined to predict cytomegalovirus infection status. A later analysis re-examined previously published TCR beta repertoires from just over 650 donors and added high-resolution HLA genotyping to investigate patterns of TCR occurrence. Rather than using new phenotypic data, the later analysis identified candidate immune exposures from TCR beta sequences and from how often those sequences occurred across donors. An earlier analysis of more than 450 of the donors used high-throughput TCR beta sequencing to judge whether each TCR beta V gene segment behaved as functional or pseudogenic. Donor age, sex, ethnicity and CMV serostatus were compiled together with the repertoire data. In a later genetic analysis, genome-wide SNP genotypes for about 65% of the roughly 670 donors were used, and that subset was treated as a discovery cohort. Every repertoire in the discovery cohort had been generated on one and the same sequencing platform. HLA typing included class I and class II loci at four-digit resolution. The number of typed donors differed by locus: roughly 629-630 for A, B, C, DRB1 and DQB1; approximately 520 for DQA1; 606 for DPA1; and about 450 for DPB1. About 5 DR-DQ haplotypes were handled as single units for association and clustering, since linkage in the cohort was strong. On average, roughly 240,000 unique TCR beta nucleotide sequences were sequenced per donor among some 430 genotyped donors of the cohort, with 15% to 20% of those sequences being non-productive.

What the authors observed across the whole study: Strong co-occurrence of HLA alleles, especially DR and DQ, made assigning TCR associations to individual alleles difficult. Because counts were too low, roughly 16 rarely observed V segments, including chromosome 9 orphons, were left out of the earlier analysis of a few hundred of the donors. In an earlier analysis of some 550 of the donors, most TCR beta V segments were observed in productive rearrangements about 87% or about 30% of the time, broadly matching IMGT annotations. In this cohort, only TCR beta chains were sequenced, and detectable features were limited by the absence of alpha or paired-chain data. While some public TCRs were present in many individuals, most TCR sequences turned up only very rarely across donors. Linkage disequilibrium might explain the correlated functional status among segregating V segments, but an unknown experimental factor could not be excluded. A later analysis found that TCR association rates varied across HLA loci, with DRB1 alleles showing the most associated TCRs and HLA-C alleles the fewest. A later analysis associated 16,951 TCR beta sequences with specific HLA alleles at a false discovery rate of 0.05. V-gene and J-gene trimming of TCR beta chains was associated with a missense DCLRE1C variant in a later genetic analysis, and the association was replicated in an independent cohort. Most CMV-associated TCR beta chains appeared to be HLA-restricted in a later analysis, and the HLA associations seemed to be driven largely by CMV exposure. It was suggested by the authors that the approach could potentially be generalized to other disease states and immunological phenotypes. The sequencing pipeline was judged likely to have produced a cluster of highly shared sequence variants as a technical artifact. The presence/absence analyses assumed that sequencing depth was roughly uniform across donors, and that assumption may not be true. Several of the top co-occurrence clusters appeared to be linked to parvovirus B19, influenza, CMV and Epstein-Barr virus, according to a later analysis. Some IMGT-functional V segments, including TRBV6-2 and TRBV6-3, could not be told apart with the 87-base-pair reads, so those segments were excluded. Compared with equally common non-associated chains, HLA-associated TCR beta chains in a later analysis were more clonally expanded and had lower generation probabilities. The only immune exposure information available for the cohort was CMV serostatus. Because HLA typing was unavailable for some donors at each locus, only the typed subset was used in association tests. Cytomegalovirus status was reported to be diagnosed by the classifier with high specificity and sensitivity in both the original and validation cohorts. A total of 150 to 200 TCR beta chains were listed by the study as associated with cytomegalovirus. In vitro tests confirmed that a few of the cytomegalovirus-associated TCR beta chains recognize cytomegalovirus antigens. In a later genetic analysis, fewer N-insertions in productive TCRs were reported among donors in an Asian-associated ancestry cluster than the roughly 710-donor mean. A further reported finding was that TCR beta sequences accurately predicted the HLA-A and HLA-B alleles for most subjects in the first cohort.

Clipping removes 1 base from V and 2 bases from J, with 4 as the unmatched junction base count. CDR1 and CDR2 were assigned from the germline V gene as SQVTM and ANQGSEA. From the cysteine through the phenylalanine, the CDR3 covers 14 amino acids. This entry keeps only the CDR3 DNA: 42 bases, framed from base 1. As for this clone: Its binding antigen is unknown. Per-base quality was not reported, and no clone a single base away is much larger than it.

The cohort consisted of 666 healthy bone marrow donors. At the time of sampling, every cohort member was nominally healthy, though immune exposures that went unrecorded were likely present. The donor was CMV seronegative and belonged to the group of around 400 seronegative cohort members. Each donor provided a peripheral blood sample, and peripheral blood mononuclear cells were used for TCR beta sequencing. The Qiagen DNeasy Blood Extraction Kit was used to extract genomic DNA from the blood cell samples. Receptor libraries were prepared by the immunoSEQ multiplex PCR assay. A mixture of 60 forward primers for TCR Vbeta segments and 13 reverse primers for TCR Jbeta segments was used in the multiplex PCR. The CDR3 region of rearranged TCR beta genes was amplified from genomic DNA with a multiplex PCR assay. Amplified TCR beta libraries were sequenced as 87-base-pair reads on the Illumina HiSeq System. As for the authors' bioinformatics: Across the 500 to 700 repertoires, a later analysis counted 80 million or so unique TCR beta chains, about 10 million of which were shared by at least two donors. Raw reads were error-corrected and collapsed into unique sequences by a nearest-neighbor algorithm in which closely related sequences were merged to remove PCR and sequencing errors. To assign V, D and J gene segments, CDR3 sequences were aligned to IMGT reference sequences. For a sequence to be retained, at least a six-nucleotide match to both a V gene segment and a J gene segment was required. Rearrangements were called productive when the CDR3 lacked stop codons and stayed in frame with V and J; all others were non-productive. Following IMGT convention, CDR3 was defined as the stretch from the second conserved V-encoded cysteine up to the conserved J-encoded phenylalanine. Sequences without an unambiguous match to a single V gene segment were excluded from the earlier analysis of 450 to 750 of the donors. In an earlier analysis of about 590 of the donors, a V segment was called functional when productive rearrangements were above 56.7%, and segregating when the standard deviation between donors exceeded 5%. A statistical classification framework was built to diagnose cytomegalovirus status from the catalog of TCR beta chain sequences. In a later analysis, V and J genes were assigned by comparing TCR nucleotide sequences against IMGT/GENE-DB human TR gene sequences. A later analysis assigned CDR3 sequences and most-parsimonious VDJ recombination scenarios with the TCRdist pipeline. A later analysis defined each TCR beta chain by its CDR3 amino acid sequence plus V-gene family, and excluded reads lacking a unique V-gene family. To address suspected cross-contamination and a sequencing artifact, a later analysis removed under 600 highly shared, low-generation-probability nucleotide sequences. In a later analysis, a clonal expansion index for each public chain was calculated from normalized within-repertoire ranks of inferred template counts. Generation probabilities in a later analysis came from a VDJ recombination model fitted to out-of-frame rearrangements, and those results were checked against IGoR. In a later analysis, TCR-TCR, TCR-HLA and TCR-CMV co-occurrence was scored with hypergeometric tests, and a repertoire-size bias correction was applied to TCR pairs. False discovery rates were estimated in a later analysis by permuting HLA or CMV assignments 20 times. In a later analysis, co-occurring TCRs were grouped using DBSCAN, with TCRdist sequence similarity added in when clustering inside HLA-allele-positive subsets. Repertoires with fewer than 30,000 or more than 120,000 public chains, plus five repertoires with anomalous nucleotide sharing, were excluded from co-occurrence clustering. The table was pulled from immuneACCESS by TCRdb, which kept in-frame rearrangements only. Such tables lose some clones; where checked, under half of the loss comes from unresolved V genes, and the rest has no known cause. From that table come the V and J calls and clone size; the DNA was used to work out D and trimming. This sample lists about 98,000 clones; more than 60% were detected once. Jointly, the top ten make up 2% to 3% of the sample.

Sequenced: PBMCs. The sequence joins TRBV29-1 to TRBJ1-2; TRBD1 matches 7 bases in the middle. The TCR was taken from a man between 50 and 59 years old in good health and CMV-seronegative. The bases are TGCAGCGTTGAAGCAGGGGGGTTAAACTATGGCTACACCTTC. The resulting protein is CSVEAGGLNYGYTF.